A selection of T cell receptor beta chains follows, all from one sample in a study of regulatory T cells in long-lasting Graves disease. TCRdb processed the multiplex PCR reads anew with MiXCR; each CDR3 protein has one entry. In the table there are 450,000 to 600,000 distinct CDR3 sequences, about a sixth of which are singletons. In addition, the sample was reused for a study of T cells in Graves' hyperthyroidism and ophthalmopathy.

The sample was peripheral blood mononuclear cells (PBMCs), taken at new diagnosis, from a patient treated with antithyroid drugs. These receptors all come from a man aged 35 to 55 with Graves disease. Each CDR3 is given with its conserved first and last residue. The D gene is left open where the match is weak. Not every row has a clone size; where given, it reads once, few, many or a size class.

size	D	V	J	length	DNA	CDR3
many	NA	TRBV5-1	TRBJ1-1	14	TGCGCCAGCAGCTTGTTGGGGTCTCGCACTGAAGCTTTCTTT	CASSLLGSRTEAFF
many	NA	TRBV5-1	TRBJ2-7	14	TGCGCCAGCAGCTTGGAGGACCCTGCCAGGGAGCAGTACTTC	CASSLEDPAREQYF
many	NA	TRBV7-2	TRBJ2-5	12	TGTGCCAGCAGCTCAGCCATTGGGACCCAGTACTTC	CASSSAIGTQYF
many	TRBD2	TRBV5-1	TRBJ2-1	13	TGCGCCAGCACCAGCGGGGATAACAATGAGCAGTTCTTC	CASTSGDNNEQFF
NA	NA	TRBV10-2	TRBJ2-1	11	TGCGCCAGCAGCGAATCCGATGAGCAGTTCTTC	CASSESDEQFF
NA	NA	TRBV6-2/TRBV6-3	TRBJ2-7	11	TGTGCCACCATCTACTCCTACGAGCAGTACTTC	CATIYSYEQYF
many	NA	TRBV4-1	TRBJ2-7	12	TGCGCCAGCAGCACCCCGGGGAACGAGCAGTACTTC	CASSTPGNEQYF
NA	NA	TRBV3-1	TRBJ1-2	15	TGTGCCAGCAGCTCCCGGTTGTTTACTAACTATGGCTACACCTTC	CASSSRLFTNYGYTF
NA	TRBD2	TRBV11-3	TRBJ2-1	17	TGTGCCAGCAGCTTAGGAGCTAGCGGGAGGGGTCTCGGGGAGCAGTTCTTC	CASSLGASGRGLGEQFF
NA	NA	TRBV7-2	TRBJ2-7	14	TGTGCCAGCAGCAGCTACAGGGAACTCTACGAGCAGTACTTC	CASSSYRELYEQYF
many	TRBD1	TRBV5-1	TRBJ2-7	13	TGTGCCAGCAGTTTAACAGGGGGCTACGAGCAGTACTTC	CASSLTGGYEQYF
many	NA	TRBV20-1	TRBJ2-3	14	TGCAGTGCTCCTTCTGGGGCTAGCGCAGATACGCAGTATTTT	CSAPSGASADTQYF
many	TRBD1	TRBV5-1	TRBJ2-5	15	TGCGCCAGCAGCTTGGCGGGACAGGATGGGGAGACCCAGTACTTC	CASSLAGQDGETQYF
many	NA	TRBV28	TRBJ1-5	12	TGTGCCAGCAGTTTCAGGGGCCAGCCCCAGCATTTT	CASSFRGQPQHF
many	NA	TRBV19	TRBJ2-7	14	TGTGCCAGTAGTATCCGGCCAGGGGAGAGGGAGCAGTACTTC	CASSIRPGEREQYF
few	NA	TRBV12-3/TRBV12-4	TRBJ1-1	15	TGTGCCAGCAGTTTATCCTCTCCGGGGGGCACTGAAGCTTTCTTT	CASSLSSPGGTEAFF